This TCR beta chain was captured by sequencing in a study of tumor and adjacent non-tumor tissue in lung cancer. The CDR3 spans 15 residues. Germline V gene data show CDR1 as SGHAT and CDR2 as FQNNGV. This sample's RNA came from whole unsorted tissue. With regard to this clonotype: A read error may account for a junction end that differs from germline.

Three rounds of nested PCR, following a modified ARM-PCR protocol, produced the TCRbeta library. TCRdb called the multiplex PCR reads again in MiXCR, with one record for every CDR3 protein. The data show more than 70,000 distinct CDR3 sequences, roughly two thirds seen once. The chain combines TRBV11-2 with TRBJ2-7; 10 nucleotides match TRBD2. The sequencing input was lung tumor tissue. This receptor was identified in a man aged 65 to 79 with non-small cell lung cancer. For the CDR3, the DNA is TGTGCCAACATCTTAGATTTAGCGGGGGGCTCCGGTCGGAACTTC. Protein: CANILDLAGGSGRNF.